The 6 T cell receptor beta chains below were found in one sample sequenced in a study of blood T cell repertoires in COVID-19. The assay was immunoSEQ multiplex PCR, and TCRdb's table has in-frame clones only and misses some. The table includes 200,000 to 300,000 clones, 83% detected once. Sample: peripheral blood. Source of these receptors: a human donor in a cohort sampled during active COVID-19.

This clone was counted a single time. The CDR3 loop reads CASRWTGAANTGELFF. DNA of the CDR3: TGTGCCAGCAGGTGGACAGGGGCCGCCAACACCGGGGAGCTGTTTTTT. This chain joins TRBV5-4 and TRBJ2-2; 9 positions agree with TRBD1. V shed 5 bases, J shed 2 bases, and the junction held 7 bases outside the gene matches. Germline V gene data show CDR1 as SGHNT and CDR2 as YYREEE (reference sequence). The CDR3 spans 16 residues. Based on the CDR3 plus reference TRBV5-4 and TRBJ2-2, the full variable domain is ETGVTQSPTHLIKTRGQQVTLRCSSQSGHNTVSWYQQALGQGPQFIFQYYREEENGRGNFPPRFSGLQFPNYSSELNVNALELDDSALYLCASRWTGAANTGELFFGEGSRLTVL.

This clone was detected a few times. The rearrangement links TRBV27 to TRBJ2-7, with 7 bases matching TRBD2. CDR1 and CDR2 from the germline V gene are MNHEY and SMNVEV (reference sequence). V lost 6 bases to trimming and J lost 0 bases; unmatched junction nucleotides: 2. The CDR3 runs to 13 residues. CDR3 nucleotide sequence: TGTGCCAGCAGCCGCGGGGGCTCCTACGAGCAGTACTTC. Protein: CASSRGGSYEQYF.

This chain joins TRBV2 and TRBJ1-1; tentatively, D is TRBD1 (6 bases). CDR1 and CDR2 (germline): SNHLY, FYNNEI. The CDR3 consists of 14 residues. Trimming shortened V by 8 bases and J by 3 bases, and 16 bases separated the two germline ends. CDR3 coding DNA: TGTGCCAGCCTGGGAGGGGGAATGGACACTGAAGCTTTCTTT. This translates into CASLGGGMDTEAFF.

This clone was seen just once. The chain carries TRBV19 and TRBJ1-6, with D maybe TRBD1 (6 bases). This CDR3 spans 18 amino acids. Germline CDR1 reads LNHDA; CDR2 reads SQIVND (reference sequence). V was cut by 5 bases and J by 2 bases, with 19 bases left in between. The CDR3 sequence: CASSSVRGRSTYNSPLHF. The CDR3 DNA follows: TGTGCCAGTAGTTCCGTGAGGGGGAGAAGCACCTATAATTCACCCCTCCACTTT.

This clone was seen only a few times. This sequence joins TRBV28 and TRBJ2-7; 9 bases are a match to TRBD2. From germline, CDR1 is MDHEN and CDR2 SYDVKM. V was clipped by 6 bases and J by 0 bases; unmatched bases: 6. CDR3 length: 15 amino acids. CDR3 amino acids: CASSSISGSSYEQYF. CDR3 in DNA: TGTGCCAGCAGCTCCATTAGCGGGAGCTCCTACGAGCAGTACTTC.

The table lists this clone with a count of one. The chain employs TRBV5-1 and TRBJ2-7, with unresolved D. The germline gives CDR1 SGHRS, CDR2 YFSETQ. Between the trimmed V and J ends, which lost 0 bases and 5 bases, there was a span of 15 bases. The CDR3 is made up of 15 amino acids. The chain's CDR3 is CASSLAQHLPDEQYF. The CDR3 nucleotides read TGCGCCAGCAGCTTGGCCCAACATCTCCCTGACGAGCAGTACTTC.